What follows are 32 T cell receptor beta chains derived from one specimen sequenced in a study of T cell changes during pregnancy in multiple sclerosis. Using immunoSEQ multiplex PCR, the repertoire was profiled, and TCRdb retains in-frame clones only, with some absent. The sample lists tens of thousands of clones, 89% occurring once. The sample in question was CD4+ T cells from peripheral blood mononuclear cells, obtained in the first trimester of pregnancy. The receptor source for this set is a female donor with multiple sclerosis, enrolled in a pregnancy study.

In regard to this clone: The sample contains more than one DNA sequence encoding this CDR3. The chain carries TRBV7-9 and TRBJ2-7; maybe TRBD1 (6 bases). Germline values: CDR1 SEHNR, CDR2 FQNEAQ (reference sequence). The CDR3 is 13 residues long. V was cut by 7 bases and J by 3 bases, with 13 bases left in between. CDR3 amino acids: CASTETGRYEQYF. The CDR3, as DNA: TGTGCCAGCACCGAGACAGGTCGCTACGAGCAGTACTTC.

CDR3 bases: TGTGCCAGCAGTCAACAACAATTTAGCAATCAGCCCCAGCATTTT. Protein product: CASSQQQFSNQPQHF. The V call is TRBV27, the J call TRBJ1-5, with unresolved D. Deletions cut 5 bases from V and 0 bases from J, with 11 bases between. The CDR3 loop spans 15 amino acids. CDR1 is MNHEY and CDR2 is SMNVEV in the germline V gene (reference sequence).

The rearrangement joins TRBV6-5 to TRBJ2-7; tentative D call: TRBD1 (6 bases). This CDR3 is 14 amino acids long. Germline V gene data show CDR1 as MNHEY and CDR2 as SVGAGI. V was pared by 4 bases and J by 5 bases, with 15 bases between. The CDR3, as DNA: TGTGCCAGCAGTTTACAGGGCGTGATGGACGAGCAGTACTTC. Amino acid sequence: CASSLQGVMDEQYF.

The rearrangement uses TRBV30 and TRBJ1-2; no clear D gene. The V and J ends lost 4 bases and 1 base respectively, with 7 bases between them. The CDR3 length is 12 residues. The germline CDR1 and CDR2 sequences are GTSNPN and SVGIG (reference sequence). The CDR3 DNA reads as TGTGCCTGGACAGTTAATAACTATGGCTACACCTTC. This gives the protein CAWTVNNYGYTF.

This clone was picked up a small number of times. J is TRBJ2-1 and V is TRBV19, with TRBD1 matching over 7 bases. V trimming: 3 bases; J trimming: 5 bases; junction bases outside the gene matches: 1. This CDR3 region has 13 residues. Germline V gene sequence: CDR1 LNHDA, CDR2 SQIVND (reference sequence). The CDR3 region is CASSIDRDNEQFF. DNA of the CDR3: TGTGCCAGTAGTATCGACAGGGACAATGAGCAGTTCTTC.

The chain has TRBV7-2 and TRBJ1-2; 7 bases are shared with TRBD1. The CDR3 covers 15 residues. Germline CDR1 SGHTA, CDR2 FQGNSA. V was clipped by 0 bases and J by 6 bases; unmatched bases: 7. CDR3 sequence (DNA): TGTGCCAGCAGCTTAGCCTGGTTACAGGGGCATGGCTACACCTTC. Its translation is CASSLAWLQGHGYTF.

V and J are TRBV6-1 and TRBJ2-7; a possible D gene is TRBD2 (5 bases). V was cut by 6 bases and J by 3 bases, with 12 bases left in between. Germline lookup yields CDR1 MNHNS and CDR2 SASEGT. This CDR3 region has 13 residues. The CDR3 region has the DNA TGTGCCAGCAGCGGGGAGATCTTCTACGAGCAGTACTTC. This sequence encodes CASSGEIFYEQYF.

This clone was found once. V and J are TRBV5-1 and TRBJ1-6; D is possibly TRBD1 (6 bases). Trimming pared 4 bases from V and 9 bases from J, leaving 17 bases between. This CDR3 is built from 15 residues. Per germline, CDR1 SGHRS and CDR2 YFSETQ. CDR3 region: CASSPARGTFSPLHF. DNA for the CDR3: TGCGCCAGCAGCCCCGCTAGGGGGACCTTTTCACCCCTCCACTTT.

V usage is TRBV11-3 and J usage is TRBJ2-2; a weak D match, TRBD2 (5 bases). The CDR3 runs 16 residues. Trimming took off 3 bases at V and 4 bases at J, with 15 bases between the two ends. The germline V gene encodes CDR1 SGHNT and CDR2 YENEEA. This CDR3 is CASSFNGLGSTGELFF. For the CDR3, the DNA is TGTGCCAGCAGCTTTAACGGACTGGGGTCCACCGGGGAGCTGTTTTTT. Full variable domain (missing parts from reference TRBV11-3 and TRBJ2-2): EAGVVQSPRYKIIEKKQPVAFWCNPISGHNTLYWYLQNLGQGPELLIRYENEEAVDDSQLPKDRFSAERLKGVDSTLKIQPAELGDSAVYLCASSFNGLGSTGELFFGEGSRLTVL.

V usage is TRBV12-5 and J usage is TRBJ1-1; TRBD1 is a possible D gene (5 bases). CDR1 and CDR2 from the germline V gene are LGHNT and FRNRAP. The V gene lost 3 bases and the J gene lost 3 bases, with 29 bases spanning the gap. CDR3 size: 20 residues. The DNA for the CDR3 is TGTGCTAGTGGTTTACGAAGCAGTTCGGCAGGGTATTGGAGGGACACTGAAGCTTTCTTT. This encodes CASGLRSSSAGYWRDTEAFF.

The genes are TRBV6-5 and TRBJ2-7, with D maybe TRBD1 (7 bases). Per the germline V gene, CDR1 is MNHEY and CDR2 is SVGAGI. This CDR3 has 13 residues. V was cut by 4 bases and J by 7 bases, with 14 bases left in between. DNA for the CDR3: TGTGCCAGCAGTTCGGAGGGGGCGCGGGAGCAGTACTTC. This encodes CASSSEGAREQYF.

The chain uses TRBV5-6 and TRBJ1-4, with 9 bases that match TRBD1. The CDR3 spans 14 residues. The germline V gene has CDR1 SGHDT and CDR2 YYEEEE. V gave up 5 bases and J gave up 5 bases; unmatched junction bases: 4. The CDR3 reads CASSWTGDNEKLFF. The DNA for the CDR3 is TGTGCCAGCAGTTGGACAGGGGACAATGAAAAACTGTTTTTT.

There are a few counts of this clone. The chain carries TRBV5-8 and TRBJ2-7, with D tentatively TRBD2 (5 bases). CDR3 size: 15 residues. Looked up from germline, CDR1 is SGHTS and CDR2 is YDEGEE. V was pared by 0 bases and J by 7 bases, with 17 bases between. CDR3 protein: CASSLGLARSGEQYF. CDR3 coding DNA: TGTGCCAGCAGCTTGGGGTTAGCTCGCTCGGGGGAGCAGTACTTC.

About this clone: Different DNA sequences within this sample yield the same CDR3. J is TRBJ1-5 and V is TRBV27; D perhaps matches TRBD1 (5 bases). This CDR3 contains 14 residues. V lost 3 bases and J lost 2, with 8 bases in between. CDR1 is MNHEY and CDR2 is SMNVEV in the germline V gene (reference sequence). CDR3 DNA: TGTGCCAGCAGTTTTTGGGGGGGCAATCAGCCCCAGCATTTT. Amino acids: CASSFWGGNQPQHF.

The rearrangement joins TRBV7-6 to TRBJ2-3; D is unresolved. CDR3 length equals 16 residues. V lost 5 bases and J 2 bases, leaving 17 bases between the germline ends. CDR1 SGHVS and CDR2 FNYEAQ come from the germline V gene. The CDR3 DNA is TGTGCCAGCAGCGGCGGCAGCCAGAGATTCACAGATACGCAGTATTTT. Amino acids: CASSGGSQRFTDTQYF.

This chain uses TRBV6-1 with TRBJ2-3; perhaps TRBD1 as D (5 bases). Trimming left V 3 bases short and J 5 bases short, with 15 bases between. Germline V gene data show CDR1 as MNHNS and CDR2 as SASEGT. The CDR3 sequence is 15 residues long. The CDR3: CASSEAGLRLDTQYF. The CDR3, as DNA: TGTGCCAGCAGTGAGGCAGGGCTTCGTTTAGATACGCAGTATTTT.

This clone was observed a few times. This chain uses TRBV7-8 with TRBJ1-6, with 9 bases fitting TRBD1. This CDR3 comprises 15 residues. V lost 4 bases to trimming and J lost 11 bases; unmatched junction nucleotides: 9. Germline loops: CDR1 SGHVS, CDR2 FQNEAQ. The DNA of the CDR3 is TGTGCCAGCAGCTCCCGGGACAGGGTTTCGGCACCCCTCCACTTT. This sequence encodes CASSSRDRVSAPLHF.

V gene TRBV7-2 combines with J gene TRBJ2-7; D perhaps matches TRBD2 (5 bases). Trimming stripped 1 base from V and 0 bases from J, with 13 bases between. Per the germline V gene, CDR1 is SGHTA and CDR2 is FQGNSA. The length of the CDR3 is 16 residues. CDR3 residues: CASSLGPSGSSYEQYF. The DNA of the CDR3 is TGTGCCAGCAGCTTAGGTCCAAGCGGTAGCTCCTACGAGCAGTACTTC.

The chain links TRBV5-1 to TRBJ2-3; maybe TRBD2 (6 bases). This CDR3 region has 13 residues. The V end lost 2 bases, the J end lost 6 bases, and 10 bases lay between the germline ends. In germline, CDR1 is SGHRS, CDR2 YFSETQ. The CDR3 reads CASSFQEGDTQYF. The CDR3 nucleotides read TGCGCCAGCAGCTTCCAGGAGGGGGATACGCAGTATTTT.

The chain links TRBV6-1 to TRBJ1-2; possibly TRBD1 for D (5 bases). The CDR3 spans 17 residues. Trimming removed 2 bases at V and 5 bases at J, with 21 bases between. Germline V gene sequence: CDR1 MNHNS, CDR2 SASEGT. The chain's CDR3 is CASSEQGRPAWGYGYTF. The CDR3 DNA is TGTGCCAGCAGTGAACAGGGTAGACCTGCCTGGGGTTATGGCTACACCTTC.

This chain joins TRBV30 and TRBJ1-3; no clear D. The ends were cut back, 0 bases at V and 6 bases at J, with 3 bases in the middle. Germline V gives CDR1 GTSNPN, CDR2 SVGIG (reference sequence). The CDR3 length is 11 residues. In DNA form, the CDR3 reads TGTGCCTGGAGTGTTAAAAACACCATATATTTT. It encodes CAWSVKNTIYF.

The chain joins TRBV9 to TRBJ2-7, with 9 bases matching TRBD2. Germline V gene sequence: CDR1 SGDLS, CDR2 YYNGEE. V trimming: 2 bases; J trimming: 2 bases; junction bases outside the gene matches: 8. The CDR3 length is 16 residues. The CDR3 DNA reads as TGTGCCAGCAGCGTCGAGGCTAGCGGGGCCACCTACGAGCAGTACTTC. It is translated as CASSVEASGATYEQYF.

The rearrangement links TRBV19 to TRBJ2-3, with a tentative D call TRBD2 (5 bases). With 5 bases removed from V and 4 bases from J, the gap between germline ends came to 10 bases. The CDR3 has 13 residues. Germline V gives CDR1 LNHDA, CDR2 SQIVND (reference sequence). The CDR3 reads CASSDLASDTQYF. DNA of the CDR3: TGTGCCAGTAGTGACCTAGCTTCAGATACGCAGTATTTT.

This clone showed up just once. The genes are TRBV11-2 and TRBJ1-1, with a tentative D call TRBD1 (5 bases). CDR1 is SGHAT, CDR2 FQNNGV, per germline. V was pared by 0 bases and J by 5 bases, with 13 bases between. The CDR3 runs 15 residues. The CDR3 sequence: CASSLDGRAWTEAFF. DNA for the CDR3: TGTGCCAGCAGCTTAGATGGCAGGGCATGGACTGAAGCTTTCTTT.

The genes are TRBV6-1 and TRBJ2-5, with TRBD2 matching 8 bases. The germline CDR1 and CDR2 sequences are MNHNS and SASEGT. The CDR3 sequence is 15 residues long. Trimming at V came to 1 base and at J to 7 bases, leaving 8 bases not matched to a gene. In DNA, the CDR3 is TGTGCCAGCAGTGAAGAGATAGCGGGATTGGGGACCCAGTACTTC. Translating it yields CASSEEIAGLGTQYF.

The chain recombines TRBV28 with TRBJ2-5; D might be TRBD1 (5 bases). This CDR3 is 11 amino acids long. The germline V gene has CDR1 MDHEN and CDR2 SYDVKM. Trimming took off 7 bases at V and 5 bases at J, with 8 bases between the two ends. This chain's CDR3 is CASTHRETQYF. The DNA of the CDR3 is TGTGCCAGCACCCACAGGGAGACCCAGTACTTC.

The chain joins TRBV7-2 to TRBJ2-7, with 9 bases identical to TRBD1. Germline assignment: CDR1 SGHTA and CDR2 FQGNSA. V lost 3 bases, J lost 3 bases, and 9 bases stayed unmatched. The length of the CDR3 is 16 residues. The CDR3 coding sequence is TGTGCCAGCAGCTTCGGAGAACCGGGACAGGGCTACGAGCAGTACTTC. Translating it yields CASSFGEPGQGYEQYF.

The V call is TRBV11-2, the J call TRBJ1-2, with TRBD1 matching over 8 bases. The CDR3 has 15 residues. The germline CDR1 and CDR2 sequences are SGHAT and FQNNGV. The V segment lost 5 bases and the J segment 2 bases; nucleotides outside the gene matches: 7. The CDR3 DNA sequence: TGTGCCAGCAGCGTCGGGACAGGAAGAAACTATGGCTACACCTTC. Translating it yields CASSVGTGRNYGYTF. The full variable domain, in which reference TRBV11-2 and TRBJ1-2 provide the parts outside the CDR3, is EAGVAQSPRYKIIEKRQSVAFWCNPISGHATLYWYQQILGQGPKLLIQFQNNGVVDDSQLPKDRFSAERLKGVDSTLKIQPAKLEDSAVYLCASSVGTGRNYGYTFGSGTRLTVV.

The V call is TRBV30, the J call TRBJ2-3; tentatively, D is TRBD1 (7 bases). The CDR3 sequence is 18 residues long. Germline V lookup: CDR1 GTSNPN, CDR2 SVGIG (reference sequence). Between the trimmed V and J ends, which lost 2 bases and 6 bases, there was a span of 27 bases. The CDR3, as DNA: TGTGCCTGGAGTTCCAAGGACAGGCCCACCTATGGGGGGGATACGCAGTATTTT. Its translation is CAWSSKDRPTYGGDTQYF.

The chain employs TRBV6-5 and TRBJ2-7; TRBD1 aligns across 10 bases. Germline assignment: CDR1 MNHEY and CDR2 SVGAGI. The CDR3 is made up of 15 amino acids. The V segment lost 0 bases and the J segment 6 bases; nucleotides outside the gene matches: 5. CDR3 sequence (DNA): TGTGCCAGCAGTTACTCGTGGGGACAGGGGTCCGAGCAGTACTTC. Translation gives CASSYSWGQGSEQYF.

This chain's CDR3 is CASSLVLITGEIGQPQHF. CDR3 bases: TGTGCCAGCAGCTTAGTTCTCATAACAGGGGAGATAGGTCAGCCCCAGCATTTT. The chain couples TRBV7-9 to TRBJ1-5, with 7 bases aligning to TRBD1. The CDR3 is 18 amino acids. V lost 1 base to trimming and J lost 6 bases; unmatched junction nucleotides: 15. Germline V lookup: CDR1 SEHNR, CDR2 FQNEAQ (reference sequence).

The chain is built from TRBV30 and TRBJ1-4; TRBD1 is a possible D gene (5 bases). The CDR3 contains 12 residues. From germline, CDR1 is GTSNPN and CDR2 SVGIG (reference sequence). V lost 7 bases and J lost 2, with 8 bases in between. The CDR3 coding sequence is TGTGCCTCAGACAGCACTAATGAAAAACTGTTTTTT. Amino acids: CASDSTNEKLFF. Variable domain in full (rest from reference TRBV30 and TRBJ1-4): SQTIHQWPATLVQPVGSPLSLECTVEGTSNPNLYWYRQAAGRGLQLLFYSVGIGQISSEVPQNLSASRPQDRQFILSSKKLLLSDSGFYLCASDSTNEKLFFGSGTQLSVL.